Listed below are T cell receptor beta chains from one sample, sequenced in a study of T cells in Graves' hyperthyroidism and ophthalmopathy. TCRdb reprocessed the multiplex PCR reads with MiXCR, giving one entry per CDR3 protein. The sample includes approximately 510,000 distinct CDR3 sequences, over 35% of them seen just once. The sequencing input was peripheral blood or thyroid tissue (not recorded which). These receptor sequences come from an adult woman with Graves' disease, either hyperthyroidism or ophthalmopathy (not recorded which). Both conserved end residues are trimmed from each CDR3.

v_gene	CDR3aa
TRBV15	ASSLGDRGETQY
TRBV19	ASLDRVVNGYT
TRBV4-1	ASSQDQGGTEAF
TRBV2	ASSGRRGTEAF
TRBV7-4	ASSVHGVAGTNSYEQY
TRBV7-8	ASSSPAGTQKTQY
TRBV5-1	ASSFTATGRTEAF
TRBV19	ASSAQSDRYGYT
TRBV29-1	SGVTSGSHEQY
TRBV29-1	SVGDSQNTEAF
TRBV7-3	ASSLTRQGAYETQY
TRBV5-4	ASSSTQRGDTQY
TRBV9	ASSAAGTASYEQY
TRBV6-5	ASTQDTSGTGELF
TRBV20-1	SAETGEEDTEAF
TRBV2	ASKGRGRYEQY
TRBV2	ASSAGAVNTEAF